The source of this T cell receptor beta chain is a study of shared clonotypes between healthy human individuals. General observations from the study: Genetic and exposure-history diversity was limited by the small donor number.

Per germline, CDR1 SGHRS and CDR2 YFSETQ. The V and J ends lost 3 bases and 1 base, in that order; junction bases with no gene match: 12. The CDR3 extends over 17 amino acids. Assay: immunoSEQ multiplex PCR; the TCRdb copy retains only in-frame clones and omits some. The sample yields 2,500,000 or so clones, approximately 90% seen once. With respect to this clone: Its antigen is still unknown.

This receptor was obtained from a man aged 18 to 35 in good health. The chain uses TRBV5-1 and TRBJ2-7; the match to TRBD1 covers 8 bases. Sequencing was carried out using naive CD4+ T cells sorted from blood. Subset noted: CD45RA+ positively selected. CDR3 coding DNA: TGCGCCAGCAGCTCCGGACAGGGACGAGTTGGGTCCTACGAGCAGTACTTC. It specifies CASSSGQGRVGSYEQYF.